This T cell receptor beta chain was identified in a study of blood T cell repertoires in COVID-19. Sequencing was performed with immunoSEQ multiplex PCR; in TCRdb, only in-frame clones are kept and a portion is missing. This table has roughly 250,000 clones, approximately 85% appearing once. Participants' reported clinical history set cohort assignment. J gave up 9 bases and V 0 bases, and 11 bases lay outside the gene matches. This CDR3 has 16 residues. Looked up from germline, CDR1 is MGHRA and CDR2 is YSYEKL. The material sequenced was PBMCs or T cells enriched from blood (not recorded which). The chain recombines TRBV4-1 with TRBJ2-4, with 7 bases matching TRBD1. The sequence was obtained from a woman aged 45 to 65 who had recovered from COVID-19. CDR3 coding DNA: TGCGCCAGCAGCCAAGATGGGAGACAGGGAGCGGTCATTCAGTACTTC. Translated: CASSQDGRQGAVIQYF.